These 29 T cell receptor beta chains were sequenced from one sample in a study of beta chain features in type 1 diabetes. Findings and limits, study-wide: Patients with Type 1 diabetes showed moderately but significantly shorter TCRB CDR3s in all four CD4+ subsets.

Expressed TCRB transcripts were sequenced, since all the RNA that had been isolated was reverse transcribed. The table came from immunoSEQ multiplex PCR; TCRdb's copy has only in-frame clones and leaves some out. The sample holds about 700,000 clones, 10% to 15% seen once. These receptors have no known antigen. The sample taken for sequencing was naive CD4+ T cells from blood. The receptor source for this set is a man younger than 35 with type 1 diabetes.

The chain uses TRBV2 and TRBJ2-7, with D possibly TRBD2 on 5 matching bases. Germline lookup yields CDR1 SNHLY and CDR2 FYNNEI. The V end was cut by 7 bases, the J end by 1 base, with 8 bases between. This CDR3 has 12 amino acids. CDR3 bases: TGTGCCAGCATGCGGGTTTCCTACGAGCAGTACTTC. Protein product: CASMRVSYEQYF.

This clone was seen more than once but under ten times. The chain recombines TRBV28 with TRBJ1-5; TRBD1 might be the D (6 bases). The V end lost 5 bases, the J end lost 3 bases, and 11 bases lay between the germline ends. From germline, CDR1 is MDHEN and CDR2 SYDVKM. The CDR3 spans 14 residues. CDR3 sequence reads: CASSPGQTNQPQHF. DNA for the CDR3: TGTGCCAGCAGTCCAGGACAGACCAATCAGCCCCAGCATTTT.

Points on this clone: Other DNA variants within this sample encode the same CDR3. CDR3 in DNA: TGTGCCAGCAGCGGGACAGGGAGGACTGAAGCTTTCTTT. Encoded protein: CASSGTGRTEAFF. The rearrangement links TRBV2 to TRBJ1-1; 9 nucleotides align to TRBD1. The CDR3 totals 13 residues. Trimming removed 6 bases from V and 5 bases from J; junction bases left unmatched: 4. The germline gives CDR1 SNHLY, CDR2 FYNNEI.

J is TRBJ2-2 and V is TRBV4-1, with D uncertain. There are 13 residues in the CDR3. The germline gives CDR1 MGHRA, CDR2 YSYEKL. The germline V and J ends were trimmed by 4 bases and 10 bases, with 13 bases remaining between them. CDR3 in amino acids: CASSLQREAELFF. As DNA, the CDR3 is TGCGCCAGCAGCCTGCAAAGGGAAGCGGAGCTGTTTTTT.

This clone appeared a few times. The rearrangement links TRBV6-6 to TRBJ1-1, with 9 bases that match TRBD1. The CDR3 is 14 amino acids. Looked up from germline, CDR1 is MNHNY and CDR2 is SVGAGI (reference sequence). V dropped 4 bases and J dropped 6; count of bases not matched to a gene: 6. DNA for the CDR3: TGTGCCAGCAGTTCTGGACAGGGGATACCTGAAGCTTTCTTT. The encoded protein is CASSSGQGIPEAFF.

This clone was picked up a small number of times. Other DNA sequences in the same sample also yield this CDR3. The rearrangement uses TRBV30 and TRBJ1-2, with TRBD1 matching 7 bases. The germline V gene has CDR1 GTSNPN and CDR2 SVGIG (reference sequence). Unmatched junction bases numbered 0, after V lost 0 bases and J lost 5 bases. This CDR3 has 12 residues. The DNA for the CDR3 is TGTGCCTGGAGTGTGACAGGGTATGGCTACACCTTC. Protein product: CAWSVTGYGYTF.

A note on this clone: Other nucleotide sequences in the sample specify the same CDR3. This chain links TRBV5-1 with TRBJ2-5, with D possibly being TRBD1 or TRBD2 (5 bases each). The germline V gene has CDR1 SGHRS and CDR2 YFSETQ. Between the trimmed V and J ends, which lost 0 bases and 5 bases, there was a span of 11 bases. The CDR3 extends over 14 amino acids. CDR3 bases: TGCGCCAGCAGCTTGGCGGGGCTCGGGGAGACCCAGTACTTC. Its translation: CASSLAGLGETQYF.

This clone was recorded a few times. Written as DNA, the CDR3 is TGTGCCAGCAATAACGGGGTCACCGGGGAGCTGTTTTTT. It yields the protein CASNNGVTGELFF. The V gene is TRBV6-5, the J gene TRBJ2-2; maybe TRBD2 (5 bases). Germline values: CDR1 MNHEY, CDR2 SVGAGI. V lost 7 bases and J 4 bases, leaving 10 bases between the germline ends. The CDR3 length is 13 residues.

The rearrangement links TRBV18 to TRBJ2-1; 7 positions match TRBD1. The CDR3 is 13 amino acids. V dropped 5 bases and J dropped 9; count of bases not matched to a gene: 7. Germline CDR1 reads KGHSH; CDR2 reads LQKENI. The CDR3: CASSATGNGEQFF. CDR3 nucleotides: TGTGCCAGCTCAGCGACAGGGAATGGTGAGCAGTTCTTC.

This clone came up a few times. The V and J genes are TRBV10-3 and TRBJ2-7, with D unresolved. This CDR3 has 15 amino acids. V was pared by 2 bases and J by 0 bases, with 11 bases between. Germline assignment: CDR1 ENHRY and CDR2 SYGVKD. The CDR3 loop reads CAISETVGSSYEQYF. The CDR3 nucleotides read TGTGCCATCAGTGAGACAGTAGGAAGCTCCTACGAGCAGTACTTC.

V usage is TRBV5-6 and J usage is TRBJ2-3, with 15 bases fitting TRBD2. V lost 4 bases and J lost 3; bases outside the gene matches: 9. The CDR3 covers 18 residues. Germline V CDR1 and CDR2: SGHDT, YYEEEE. The CDR3 reads CASSPRWGTSGGTDTQYF. CDR3 DNA sequence: TGTGCCAGCAGCCCCCGGTGGGGGACTAGCGGGGGGACAGATACGCAGTATTTT.

As for this clone: Other nucleotide sequences from this sample produce the same CDR3. The chain links TRBV30 to TRBJ1-5; TRBD1 is a possible D gene (5 bases). The germline V gene has CDR1 GTSNPN and CDR2 SVGIG (reference sequence). The length of the CDR3 is 13 residues. Trimming removed 2 bases at V and 6 bases at J, with 11 bases between. DNA for the CDR3: TGTGCCTGGAGTAGAGACAGTTCTCAGCCCCAGCATTTT. This encodes CAWSRDSSQPQHF.

The rearrangement uses TRBV30 and TRBJ2-5; 10 nucleotides align to TRBD1. J was trimmed by 7 bases and V by 2 bases; bases with no gene match: 7. In germline, CDR1 is GTSNPN, CDR2 SVGIG (reference sequence). The CDR3 has 14 amino acids. DNA of the CDR3: TGTGCCTGGAGTACGACAGGGGGCGAGGGGACCCAGTACTTC. It specifies CAWSTTGGEGTQYF.

This rearrangement joins TRBV7-9 to TRBJ1-3, with D unresolved. Trimming took off 6 bases at V and 4 bases at J, with 10 bases between the two ends. Germline values: CDR1 SEHNR, CDR2 FQNEAQ (reference sequence). The CDR3 sequence is 13 residues long. The CDR3 loop is CASREGVGNTIYF. CDR3 DNA: TGTGCCAGCAGGGAAGGAGTCGGAAACACCATATATTTT.

The rearrangement uses TRBV7-9 and TRBJ2-7; 10 bases agree with TRBD2. The V and J ends lost 4 bases and 7 bases, in that order; junction bases with no gene match: 13. Germline assignment: CDR1 SEHNR and CDR2 FQNEAQ (reference sequence). The length of the CDR3 is 16 residues. The CDR3 region is CASSYQVTSGAGEQYF. Here the CDR3 DNA reads TGTGCCAGCAGCTATCAGGTTACTAGCGGGGCAGGTGAGCAGTACTTC.

The chain is built from TRBV7-2 and TRBJ2-5; D is possibly TRBD1 (5 bases). The CDR3 length is 11 residues. Trimming pared 5 bases from V and 5 bases from J, leaving 6 bases between. Germline V gives CDR1 SGHTA, CDR2 FQGNSA. The CDR3 DNA reads TGTGCCAGCAGCCCAGGGGAGACCCAGTACTTC. As protein: CASSPGETQYF.

This clone has a handful of counts. The chain has TRBV2 and TRBJ2-1; 7 bases map to TRBD1. Germline CDR1 reads SNHLY; CDR2 reads FYNNEI. The CDR3 extends over 13 amino acids. The junction had 5 bases not matched to a gene; V was cut back by 8 bases and J by 4 bases. CDR3: CASQGVVYNEQFF. The CDR3, as DNA: TGTGCCAGCCAGGGGGTTGTGTACAATGAGCAGTTCTTC.

CDR3 amino acids: CASSDGLAGGDPTDTQYF. DNA for the CDR3: TGTGCCAGCAGTGATGGACTAGCGGGGGGGGACCCCACAGATACGCAGTATTTT. The genes are TRBV25-1 and TRBJ2-3; 15 bases fit TRBD2. CDR3 size: 18 residues. Germline CDR1 is MGHDK and CDR2 is SYGVNS. V was pared by 3 bases and J by 2 bases, with 6 bases of the junction left unmatched.

This clone has only a few counts. The J gene is TRBJ2-3, the V gene TRBV19; TRBD2 matches at 7 bases. Looked up from germline, CDR1 is LNHDA and CDR2 is SQIVND (reference sequence). The CDR3 runs 13 residues. DNA for the CDR3: TGTGCTGTAGGGGCGGGAGACACAGATACGCAGTATTTT. Residues: CAVGAGDTDTQYF.

In this sample, this clone turned up a few times. The chain carries TRBV29-1 and TRBJ2-2; D gene uncertain. Trimming cost V 0 bases and J 4 bases, with 9 bases left between them. The CDR3 runs 14 residues. The germline V gene has CDR1 SQVTM and CDR2 ANQGSEA. The CDR3: CSVEEKRVTGELFF. DNA of the CDR3: TGCAGCGTTGAAGAGAAAAGGGTCACCGGGGAGCTGTTTTTT.

In DNA, the CDR3 is TGTGCCAGCAGTGATGGGACTAGCGATACAGATACGCAGTATTTT. It encodes CASSDGTSDTDTQYF. The V call is TRBV25-1, the J call TRBJ2-3, with TRBD2 matching over 10 bases. CDR1 MGHDK and CDR2 SYGVNS come from the germline V gene. The ends lost 3 bases at V and 3 bases at J; junction bases unmatched: 3. The CDR3 is made up of 15 amino acids.

This clone was seen a handful of times. V gene TRBV14 combines with J gene TRBJ2-7; D remains ambiguous. Deletions cut 0 bases from V and 2 bases from J, with 17 bases between. This CDR3 has 17 residues. Germline assignment: CDR1 SGHDN and CDR2 FVKESK. The CDR3 spells CASSQEFTLLNPYEQYF. CDR3 sequence (DNA): TGTGCCAGCAGCCAAGAGTTTACACTTCTTAACCCCTACGAGCAGTACTTC.

This clone was found a few times. V is TRBV4-2 and J is TRBJ2-1; TRBD2 aligns across 7 bases. The length of the CDR3 is 19 residues. Germline V gene sequence: CDR1 LGHNA, CDR2 YNFKEQ. V trimming: 1 base; J trimming: 0 bases; junction bases outside the gene matches: 12. In DNA form, the CDR3 reads TGTGCCAGCAGCCAAGTGTCCTGGGCGGGGGACCTCTCCTACAATGAGCAGTTCTTC. As protein: CASSQVSWAGDLSYNEQFF.

V usage is TRBV13 and J usage is TRBJ2-3; D may match TRBD1 or TRBD2 (6 bases each). The CDR3 totals 16 residues. V was cut by 4 bases and J by 1 base, with 15 bases left in between. Per germline, CDR1 PRHDT and CDR2 FYEKMQ (reference sequence). The CDR3: CASSSHGGTGTDTQYF. The CDR3 DNA reads as TGTGCCAGCAGCTCCCACGGGGGCACTGGCACAGATACGCAGTATTTT.

The chain joins TRBV13 to TRBJ2-3; TRBD2 matches 10 bases. Germline V gene lookup returns CDR1 PRHDT and CDR2 FYEKMQ (reference sequence). The junction had 8 bases not matched to a gene; V was cut back by 5 bases and J by 0 bases. This CDR3 contains 17 residues. CDR3 nucleotide sequence: TGTGCCAGCAGCCTGAAACTAGCGGGGCCTAGCACAGATACGCAGTATTTT. Its protein is CASSLKLAGPSTDTQYF.

This rearrangement joins TRBV2 to TRBJ1-2; TRBD1 agrees at 7 bases. The ends lost 7 bases at V and 4 bases at J; junction bases unmatched: 18. The CDR3 covers 17 residues. From germline, CDR1 is SNHLY and CDR2 FYNNEI. For the CDR3, the DNA is TGTGCCAGCATCTCGGGGGCAGGGGGTAATTCGTTCTATGGCTACACCTTC. It yields the protein CASISGAGGNSFYGYTF.

This sequence joins TRBV27 and TRBJ2-5; no clear D gene. The CDR3 runs to 13 residues. Trimming took 5 bases from V and 2 from J, leaving 9 bases between them. Germline V gives CDR1 MNHEY, CDR2 SMNVEV (reference sequence). This CDR3 reads CASSKREQETQYF. DNA of the CDR3: TGTGCCAGCAGTAAAAGAGAGCAAGAGACCCAGTACTTC.

This chain uses TRBV5-1 with TRBJ2-7; 7 nucleotides align to TRBD1. V lost 4 bases to trimming and J lost 6 bases; unmatched junction nucleotides: 13. The V gene's germline CDR1 is SGHRS and CDR2 YFSETQ. The CDR3 runs to 15 residues. CDR3 nucleotide sequence: TGCGCCAGCAGCCAAAGTCCAGGGGGATTAACCGAGCAGTACTTC. The encoded protein is CASSQSPGGLTEQYF.

This chain uses TRBV5-4 with TRBJ2-3; weak D call: TRBD1 (5 bases). The CDR3 sequence is 14 residues long. Germline CDR1 and CDR2: SGHNT and YYREEE (reference sequence). V was clipped by 4 bases and J by 0 bases, with 9 bases between them. The CDR3 DNA sequence: TGTGCCAGCAGCCCGGACACCAGCACAGATACGCAGTATTTT. It encodes CASSPDTSTDTQYF.